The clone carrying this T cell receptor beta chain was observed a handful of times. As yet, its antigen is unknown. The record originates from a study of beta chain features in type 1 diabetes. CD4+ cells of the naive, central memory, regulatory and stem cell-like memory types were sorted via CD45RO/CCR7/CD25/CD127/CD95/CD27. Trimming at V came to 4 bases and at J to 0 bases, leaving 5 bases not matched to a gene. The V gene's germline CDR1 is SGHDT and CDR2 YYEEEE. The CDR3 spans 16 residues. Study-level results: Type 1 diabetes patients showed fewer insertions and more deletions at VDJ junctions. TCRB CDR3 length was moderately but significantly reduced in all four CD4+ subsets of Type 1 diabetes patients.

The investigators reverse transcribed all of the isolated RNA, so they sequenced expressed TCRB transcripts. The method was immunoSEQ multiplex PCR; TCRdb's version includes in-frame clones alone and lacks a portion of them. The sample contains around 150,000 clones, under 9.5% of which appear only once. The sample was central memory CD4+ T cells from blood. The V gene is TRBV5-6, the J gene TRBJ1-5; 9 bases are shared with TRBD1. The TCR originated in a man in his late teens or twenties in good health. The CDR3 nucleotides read TGTGCCAGCAGCCCGGGACAGGGTTATAGCAATCAGCCCCAGCATTTT. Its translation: CASSPGQGYSNQPQHF.